Reported below is one T cell receptor beta chain. The target antigen is unknown. This sample was taken from a study of T cell responses to AZD1222 COVID-19 vaccine. Study-wide results and limits: Spike-wide coverage was observed for vaccine-associated CD4 TCRs, with dominant responses at 160-218 and 743-854.

Germline V lookup: CDR1 MGHRA, CDR2 YSYEKL. The CDR3 spans 21 residues. V was clipped by 0 bases and J by 5 bases; unmatched bases: 18. TCRdb's copy holds only in-frame clones and misses some; the assay was immunoSEQ multiplex PCR. The data hold 150,000 to 200,000 clones, with under 95% observed a single time. This sequence was found in an adult who received the AZD1222 COVID-19 vaccine. Sequencing was performed on peripheral blood, taken 28 days after the second AZD1222 dose. The rearrangement uses TRBV4-1 and TRBJ2-3, with 12 bases lining up with TRBD2. This chain's CDR3 is CASSQEKLATSGRWGVDTQYF. The CDR3 DNA follows: TGCGCCAGCAGCCAAGAGAAATTAGCGACTAGCGGGAGATGGGGAGTAGATACGCAGTATTTT.